The clone carrying this T cell receptor beta chain has ten or more counts. This sample was taken from a study of response to subunit inactivated influenza vaccine. V lost 2 bases to trimming and J lost 7 bases; unmatched junction nucleotides: 8. Germline CDR1 reads SGHVS; CDR2 reads FNYEAQ. This CDR3 comprises 16 residues. TCRdb reprocessed the RT-PCR reads via MiXCR and lists one record per CDR3 protein. The sample lists more than 200,000 distinct CDR3 sequences; more than 10% were seen once. The clonotype comes from a man aged 45-60 years who received an inactivated influenza vaccine. The chain combines TRBV7-6 with TRBJ2-1; 10 bases map to TRBD2. This specimen consisted of non-naive T cells sorted from PBMCs, obtained around 14 days before vaccination. The CDR3 sequence: CASSLIASGSGNEQFF. The CDR3 coding sequence is TGTGCCAGCAGCTTAATAGCTAGCGGGAGCGGTAATGAGCAGTTCTTC.